This T cell receptor (beta chain) was observed in a study of STAT5B mutations in CD4+ large granular lymphocyte leukemia. Study-wide results and caveats: No patients shared main leukemic clonotypes, though roughly 27% appeared at low frequency elsewhere. Higher CD4+ than CD8+ T-LGLL clonality might reflect small sample size. Without putative leukemic clones, patient CD4-sorted repertoires remained more clonal than healthy CD4+ repertoires.

Controls came from buffy coats of healthy blood donors. In regard to this clone: Its antigen is not identified.

This CDR3 region has 17 residues. The V end lost 4 bases, the J end lost 0 bases, and 13 bases lay between the germline ends. Germline CDR1 PRHDT, CDR2 FYEKMQ (reference sequence). Method: immunoSEQ multiplex PCR; TCRdb's copy keeps in-frame clones and lacks some. The sample includes more than 20,000 clones, 81% of them seen just once. The material sequenced was CD4+ T cells from blood buffy coats. The source is a human donor in good health. The chain links TRBV13 to TRBJ2-6, with D unresolved. The CDR3 sequence: CASSYVTSSSGANVLTF. CDR3 nucleotides: TGTGCCAGCAGCTATGTGACATCTAGCTCTGGGGCCAACGTCCTGACTTTC.